This record covers a single T cell receptor (beta chain). Its antigen is unknown. This table comes from immunoSEQ multiplex PCR, and its TCRdb copy is limited to in-frame clones, with some not included. The sample includes nearly 45,000 clones, roughly 91% of them seen just once. These data are taken from a study of graft-versus-host responses after intestinal transplantation. Study details: In this cohort, recipients had multivisceral, liver-intestinal, or isolated intestinal transplants. Study-wide findings and caveats: Individuals carrying graft-donor T cell macrochimerism showed high graft-versus-host to host-versus-graft clonal ratios in allografts. GvH clones detected in recipient marrow included some appearing first in ileum or blood. Peak circulating GvH clone levels were associated with early post-transplant HvG declines.

The input for sequencing was PBMCs, taken 524 days after transplant. The source of this sequence is a human patient who received an intestinal transplant, so some T cells may come from the graft donor.

CDR3 nucleotides: TGTGCCAGCAGCGTTGGTATAGGGGGAAGCCAAGAGACCCAGTACTTC. It yields the protein CASSVGIGGSQETQYF. The rearrangement joins TRBV5-4 to TRBJ2-5; D is perhaps TRBD1 (6 bases). This CDR3 spans 16 amino acids. The V gene lost 4 bases and the J gene lost 1 base, with 17 bases spanning the gap. Germline CDR1 is SGHNT and CDR2 is YYREEE (reference sequence).